The next 5 T cell receptor beta chains were all read from a single sample in a study of blood T cell repertoires in COVID-19. Sequencing was performed with immunoSEQ multiplex PCR; in TCRdb, only in-frame clones are kept and a portion is missing. The sample consists of hundreds of thousands of clones, about 83% of them appearing once. The sequenced sample consisted of peripheral blood. The source is a young woman with COVID-19, enrolled during active disease.

This clone was picked up one time. The rearrangement uses TRBV5-1 and TRBJ2-3; possibly TRBD1 for D (6 bases). The CDR3 runs 17 residues. The V and J ends lost 5 bases and 2 bases respectively, with 21 bases between them. Germline loops: CDR1 SGHRS, CDR2 YFSETQ. The CDR3 reads CASSLTPTGRYTDTQYF. In DNA, the CDR3 is TGCGCCAGCAGTTTAACCCCAACAGGGCGATACACAGATACGCAGTATTTT.

A few counts support this clone. The rearrangement uses TRBV4-1 and TRBJ1-2; 8 nucleotides line up with TRBD1. Looked up from germline, CDR1 is MGHRA and CDR2 is YSYEKL. V shed 0 bases, J shed 3 bases, and the junction held 3 bases outside the gene matches. This CDR3 is built from 15 residues. For the CDR3, the DNA is TGCGCCAGCAGCCAAGAACAGGGGGTGTACTATGGCTACACCTTC. It yields the protein CASSQEQGVYYGYTF.

This clone appeared a few times. CDR3 nucleotide sequence: TGTGCCAGTAGTATTAAAGGGGCTCTGAACACCGGGGAGCTGTTTTTT. It codes for CASSIKGALNTGELFF. The chain couples TRBV19 to TRBJ2-2; D is possibly TRBD1 (5 bases). The CDR3 runs to 16 residues. V lost 3 bases, J lost 1 base, and 12 bases lay in between. Germline CDR1 is LNHDA and CDR2 is SQIVND (reference sequence).

V is TRBV6-5 and J is TRBJ2-1; D call uncertain. CDR1 is MNHEY, CDR2 SVGAGI, per germline. Trimming took off 7 bases at V and 1 base at J, with 11 bases between the two ends. This CDR3 region has 14 residues. The CDR3 is CASNPLRSYNEQFF. The CDR3 nucleotides are TGTGCCAGCAACCCCCTTAGATCCTACAATGAGCAGTTCTTC.

The V call is TRBV19, the J call TRBJ2-1, with D possibly matching TRBD2 (5 bases). From germline, CDR1 is LNHDA and CDR2 SQIVND (reference sequence). Trimming shortened V by 10 bases and J by 9 bases, and 22 bases separated the two germline ends. The CDR3 sequence is 14 residues long. The CDR3 protein is CATLGPESAGEQFF. The CDR3 DNA reads TGTGCCACCCTAGGACCGGAAAGTGCGGGTGAGCAGTTCTTC. Together with reference TRBV19 and TRBJ2-1, the CDR3 gives the full variable domain: DGGITQSPKYLFRKEGQNVTLSCEQNLNHDAMYWYRQDPGQGLRLIYYSQIVNDFQKGDIAEGYSVSREKKESFPLTVTSAQKNPTAFYLCATLGPESAGEQFFGPGTRLTVL.